The 2 T cell receptor beta chains presented below share a single source sample, sequenced in a study of blood T cell repertoires in COVID-19. TCRdb's table, derived via immunoSEQ multiplex PCR, lists solely in-frame clones and lacks some. The sample has about 110,000 clones; 85% are singletons. Sequencing was carried out using peripheral blood. These receptors were collected from a man aged 40-50 years with acute or convalescent COVID-19.

This chain connects TRBV11-2 to TRBJ2-7; 9 bases map to TRBD1. Germline CDR1 SGHAT, CDR2 FQNNGV. V gave up 4 bases and J gave up 4 bases; unmatched junction bases: 5. This CDR3 has 14 amino acids. Here the CDR3 reads CASSSWDRVYEQYF. The CDR3 coding sequence is TGTGCCAGCAGCTCATGGGACAGGGTGTACGAGCAGTACTTC.

This chain connects TRBV4-2 to TRBJ1-3; 7 bases align to TRBD1. With V trimmed by 0 bases and J by 1 base, 0 bases remained unmatched. Per the germline V gene, CDR1 is LGHNA and CDR2 is YNFKEQ. The length of the CDR3 is 15 residues. CDR3 sequence reads: CASSQDRGSGNTIYF. CDR3 sequence (DNA): TGTGCCAGCAGCCAAGACAGGGGGTCTGGAAACACCATATATTTT.